This T cell receptor (beta chain) is from a study of T-cell reconstitution after alpha-beta-depleted transplantation in children. This clonotype was counted at least ten times. CDR3 length: 15 amino acids. This sample's TCRbeta library carried unique molecular identifier barcodes. TCRdb re-analysed the PCR reads in MiXCR, keeping a single row per CDR3 protein. This sample has 350,000 to 450,000 distinct CDR3 sequences, with 10% to 15% found just once. The clonotype originates from a human donor who donated a stem cell graft to a child with Fanconi anemia. The chain couples TRBV21-1 to TRBJ2-7. TRBV21-1 is labeled a pseudogene. Sequencing used PBMCs, obtained from the stem cell graft. CDR3 residues: CASSKVSHSSYEQYF. Written as DNA, the CDR3 is TGTGCCAGCAGCAAAGTATCTCACAGCTCCTACGAGCAGTACTTC.